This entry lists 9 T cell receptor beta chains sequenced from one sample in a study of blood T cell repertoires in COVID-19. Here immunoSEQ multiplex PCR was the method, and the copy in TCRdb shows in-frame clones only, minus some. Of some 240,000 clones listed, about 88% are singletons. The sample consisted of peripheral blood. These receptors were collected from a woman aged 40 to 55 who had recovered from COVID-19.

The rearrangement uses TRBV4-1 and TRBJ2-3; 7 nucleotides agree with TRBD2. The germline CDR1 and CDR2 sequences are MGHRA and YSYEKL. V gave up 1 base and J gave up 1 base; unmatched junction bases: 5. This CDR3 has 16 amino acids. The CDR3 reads CASSQVSSGGTDTQYF. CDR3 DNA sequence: TGCGCCAGCAGCCAAGTTTCCAGCGGGGGCACAGATACGCAGTATTTT.

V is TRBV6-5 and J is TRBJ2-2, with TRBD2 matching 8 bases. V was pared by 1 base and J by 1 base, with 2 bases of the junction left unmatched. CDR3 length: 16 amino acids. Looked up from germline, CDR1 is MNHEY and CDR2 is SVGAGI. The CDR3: CASSYLLAGNTGELFF. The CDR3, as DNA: TGTGCCAGCAGTTACTTGCTAGCGGGGAACACCGGGGAGCTGTTTTTT.

Written as DNA, the CDR3 is TGTGCCAGCAGCTTAGTGGAGGAGGGTAGCGGGAGCTCCTACAATGAGCAGTTCTTC. Its translation: CASSLVEEGSGSSYNEQFF. The chain is built from TRBV11-2 and TRBJ2-1; 9 bases are a match to TRBD2. The CDR3 is 19 amino acids. With 1 base clipped from V and 0 bases from J, the junction kept 10 bases outside the gene matches. Germline loops: CDR1 SGHAT, CDR2 FQNNGV.

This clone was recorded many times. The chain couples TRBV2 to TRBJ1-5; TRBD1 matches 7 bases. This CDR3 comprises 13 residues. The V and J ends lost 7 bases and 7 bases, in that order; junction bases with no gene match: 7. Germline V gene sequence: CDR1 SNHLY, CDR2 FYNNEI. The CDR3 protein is CASTIEGAQPQHF. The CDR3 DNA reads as TGTGCCAGCACAATAGAGGGGGCCCAGCCCCAGCATTTT.

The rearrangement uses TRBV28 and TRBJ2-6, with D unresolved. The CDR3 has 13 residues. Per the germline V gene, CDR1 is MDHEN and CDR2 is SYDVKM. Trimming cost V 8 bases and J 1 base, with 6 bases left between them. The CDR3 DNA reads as TGTGCCAGCGTCAGATCTGGGGCCAACGTCCTGACTTTC. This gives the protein CASVRSGANVLTF.

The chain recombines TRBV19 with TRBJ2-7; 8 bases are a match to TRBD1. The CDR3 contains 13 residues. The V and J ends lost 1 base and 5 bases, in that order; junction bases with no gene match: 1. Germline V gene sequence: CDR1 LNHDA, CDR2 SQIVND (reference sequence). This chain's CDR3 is CASSIVQGDEQYF. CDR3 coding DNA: TGTGCCAGTAGTATAGTACAGGGGGACGAGCAGTACTTC.

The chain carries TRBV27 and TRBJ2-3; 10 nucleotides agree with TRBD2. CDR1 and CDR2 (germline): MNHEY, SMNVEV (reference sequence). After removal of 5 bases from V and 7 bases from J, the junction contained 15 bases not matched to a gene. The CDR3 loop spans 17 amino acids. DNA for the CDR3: TGTGCCAGCAGTCTACGAGGGATAGCGGGAGGCGAGAATACGCAGTATTTT. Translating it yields CASSLRGIAGGENTQYF.

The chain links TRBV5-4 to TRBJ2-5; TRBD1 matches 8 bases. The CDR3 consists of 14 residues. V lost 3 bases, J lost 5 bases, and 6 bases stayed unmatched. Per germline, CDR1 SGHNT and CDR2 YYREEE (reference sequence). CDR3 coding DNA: TGTGCCAGCAGCTCCGGACAGGGACGGGAGACCCAGTACTTC. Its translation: CASSSGQGRETQYF.

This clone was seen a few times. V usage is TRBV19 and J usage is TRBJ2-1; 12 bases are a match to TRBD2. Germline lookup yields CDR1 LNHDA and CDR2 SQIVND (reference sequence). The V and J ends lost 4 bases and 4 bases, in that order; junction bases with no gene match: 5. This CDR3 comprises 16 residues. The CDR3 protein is CASSKGTSGLYNEQFF. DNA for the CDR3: TGTGCCAGTAGTAAGGGGACTAGCGGGTTGTACAATGAGCAGTTCTTC.